This T cell receptor (beta chain) was identified in a study of T cell responses to AZD1222 COVID-19 vaccine. General study points: Once two AZD1222 doses were given, Spike-specific TCR breadth and depth went up.

Germline CDR1 and CDR2: SGHAT and FQNNGV. CDR3 size: 14 residues. The germline V and J ends were trimmed by 1 base and 5 bases, with 12 bases remaining between them. For this clone: Its antigen is not known.

Data came from immunoSEQ multiplex PCR; TCRdb stores just in-frame clones and leaves some out. The table includes roughly 99,000 clones, about 90% detected once. The receptor was derived from an adult who received the AZD1222 COVID-19 vaccine. Specimen: peripheral blood, collected 28 days after the second AZD1222 dose. This rearrangement joins TRBV11-2 to TRBJ2-7, with D possibly being TRBD2 (6 bases). CDR3 residues: CASSLGGAGNEQYF. In nucleotides, the CDR3 is TGTGCCAGCAGCTTAGGAGGGGCGGGAAACGAGCAGTACTTC.